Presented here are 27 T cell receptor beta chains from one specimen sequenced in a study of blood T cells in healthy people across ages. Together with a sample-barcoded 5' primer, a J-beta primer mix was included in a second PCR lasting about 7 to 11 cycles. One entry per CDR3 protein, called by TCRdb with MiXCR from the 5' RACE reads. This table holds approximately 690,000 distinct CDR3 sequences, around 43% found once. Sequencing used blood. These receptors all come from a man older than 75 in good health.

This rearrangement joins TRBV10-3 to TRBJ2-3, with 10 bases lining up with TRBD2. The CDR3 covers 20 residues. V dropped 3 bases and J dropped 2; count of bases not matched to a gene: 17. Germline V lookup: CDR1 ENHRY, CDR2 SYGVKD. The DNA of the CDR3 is TGTGCCATCAGTGACCCGGAGGAGAGTAGCGGGGGGATAAACACAGATACGCAGTATTTT. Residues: CAISDPEESSGGINTDTQYF.

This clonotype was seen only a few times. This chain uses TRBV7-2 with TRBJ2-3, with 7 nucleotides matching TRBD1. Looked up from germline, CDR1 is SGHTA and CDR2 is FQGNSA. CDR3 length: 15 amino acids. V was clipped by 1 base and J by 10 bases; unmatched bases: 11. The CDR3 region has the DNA TGTGCCAGCAGCTTAGATCGGGACAGTAAGGCGTCGCAGTATTTT. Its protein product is CASSLDRDSKASQYF.

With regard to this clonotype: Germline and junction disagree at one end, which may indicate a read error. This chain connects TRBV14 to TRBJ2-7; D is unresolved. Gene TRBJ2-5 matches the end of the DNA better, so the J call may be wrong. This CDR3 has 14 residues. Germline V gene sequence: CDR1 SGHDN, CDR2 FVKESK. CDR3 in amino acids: CAGSLLGSRETQYF. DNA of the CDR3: TGTGCCGGCAGCCTGTTGGGATCTCGGGAGACCCAGTACTTC.

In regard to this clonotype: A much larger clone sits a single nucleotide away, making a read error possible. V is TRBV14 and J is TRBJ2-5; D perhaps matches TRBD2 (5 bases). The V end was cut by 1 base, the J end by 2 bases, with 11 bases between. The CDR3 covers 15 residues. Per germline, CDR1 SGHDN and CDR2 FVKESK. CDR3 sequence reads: CASSQGRTLQETQYF. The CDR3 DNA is TGTGCCAGCAGCCAAGGTCGGACTCTTCAAGAGACCCAGTACTTC. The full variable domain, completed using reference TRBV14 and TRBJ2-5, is EAGVTQFPSHSVIEKGQTVTLRCDPISGHDNLYWYRRVMGKEIKFLLHFVKESKQDESGMPNNRFLAERTGGTYSTLKVQPAELEDSGVYFCASSQGRTLQETQYFGPGTRLLVL.

The CDR3 loop is CASSQDLGQGPNEKLFF. DNA for the CDR3: TGCGCCAGCAGCCAAGACCTGGGCCAGGGACCTAATGAAAAACTGTTTTTT. The rearrangement joins TRBV4-3 to TRBJ1-4; possibly TRBD1 for D (5 bases). The length of the CDR3 is 17 residues. The V gene's germline CDR1 is LGHNA and CDR2 YSLEER. Trimming stripped 0 bases from V and 3 bases from J, with 14 bases between.

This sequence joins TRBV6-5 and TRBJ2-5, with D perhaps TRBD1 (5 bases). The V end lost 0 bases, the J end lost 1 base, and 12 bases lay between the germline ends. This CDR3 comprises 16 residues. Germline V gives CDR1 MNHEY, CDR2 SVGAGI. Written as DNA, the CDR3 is TGTGCCAGCAGTTACTCGTGGGGCAGAAGCCAAGAGACCCAGTACTTC. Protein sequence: CASSYSWGRSQETQYF.

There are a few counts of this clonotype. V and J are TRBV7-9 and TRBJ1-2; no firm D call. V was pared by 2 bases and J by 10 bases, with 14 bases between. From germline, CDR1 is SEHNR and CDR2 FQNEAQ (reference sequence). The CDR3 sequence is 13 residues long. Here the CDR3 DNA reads TGTGCCAGCAGCTTAATCTTCTCCAACGACTACACCTTC. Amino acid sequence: CASSLIFSNDYTF.

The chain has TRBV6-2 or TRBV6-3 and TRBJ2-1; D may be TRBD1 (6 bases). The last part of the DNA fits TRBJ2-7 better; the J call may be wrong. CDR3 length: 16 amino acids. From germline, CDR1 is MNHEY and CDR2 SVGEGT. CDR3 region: CASSHRSGAIYNEQYF. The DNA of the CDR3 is TGTGCCAGCAGCCACAGGTCAGGGGCGATCTACAATGAGCAGTACTTC.

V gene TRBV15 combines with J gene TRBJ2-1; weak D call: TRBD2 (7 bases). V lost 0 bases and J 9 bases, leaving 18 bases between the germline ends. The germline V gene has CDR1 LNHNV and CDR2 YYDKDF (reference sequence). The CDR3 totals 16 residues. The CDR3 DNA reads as TGTGCCACCAGCAGAGACACCCTTCTCGGGGGGCGTGAGCAGTTCTTC. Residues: CATSRDTLLGGREQFF.

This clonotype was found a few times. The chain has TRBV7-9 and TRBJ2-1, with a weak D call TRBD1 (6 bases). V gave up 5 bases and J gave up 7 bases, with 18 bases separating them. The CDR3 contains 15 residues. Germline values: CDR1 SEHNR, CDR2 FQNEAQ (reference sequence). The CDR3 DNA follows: TGTGCCAGCAGCCTTAGGGACACCCGCAGGAATGAGCAGTTCTTC. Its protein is CASSLRDTRRNEQFF.

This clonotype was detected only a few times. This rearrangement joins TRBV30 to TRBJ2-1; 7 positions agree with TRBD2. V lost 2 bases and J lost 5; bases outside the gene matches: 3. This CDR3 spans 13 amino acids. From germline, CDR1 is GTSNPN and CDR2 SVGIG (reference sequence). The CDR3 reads CAWSHGRDNEQFF. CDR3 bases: TGTGCCTGGAGTCATGGGAGGGACAATGAGCAGTTCTTC.

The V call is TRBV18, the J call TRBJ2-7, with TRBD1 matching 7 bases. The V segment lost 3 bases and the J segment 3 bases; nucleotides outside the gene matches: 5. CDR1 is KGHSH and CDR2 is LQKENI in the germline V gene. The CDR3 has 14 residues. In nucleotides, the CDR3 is TGTGCCAGCTCACCCCAGGGACAGTACTACGAGCAGTACTTC. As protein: CASSPQGQYYEQYF.

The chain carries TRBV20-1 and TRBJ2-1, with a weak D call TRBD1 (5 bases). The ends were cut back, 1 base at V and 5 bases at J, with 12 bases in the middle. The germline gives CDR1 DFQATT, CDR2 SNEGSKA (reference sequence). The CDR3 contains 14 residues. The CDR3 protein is CSARVQGSNNEQFF. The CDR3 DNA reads TGCAGTGCTAGAGTGCAGGGTTCCAACAATGAGCAGTTCTTC.

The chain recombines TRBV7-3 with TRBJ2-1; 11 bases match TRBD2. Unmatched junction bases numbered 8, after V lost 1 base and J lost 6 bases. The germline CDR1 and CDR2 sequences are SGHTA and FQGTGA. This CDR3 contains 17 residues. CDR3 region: CASSLSLAGGPRNEQFF. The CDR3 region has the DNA TGTGCCAGCAGCTTAAGTCTAGCGGGAGGTCCGCGCAATGAGCAGTTCTTC.

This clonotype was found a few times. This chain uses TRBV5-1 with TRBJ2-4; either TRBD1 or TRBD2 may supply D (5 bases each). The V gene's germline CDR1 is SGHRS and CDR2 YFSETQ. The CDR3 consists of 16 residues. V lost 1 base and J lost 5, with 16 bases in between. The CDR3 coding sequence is TGCGCCAGCAGCTTGTACGTGGTGGGGGTCGAAAACATTCAGTACTTC. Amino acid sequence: CASSLYVVGVENIQYF.

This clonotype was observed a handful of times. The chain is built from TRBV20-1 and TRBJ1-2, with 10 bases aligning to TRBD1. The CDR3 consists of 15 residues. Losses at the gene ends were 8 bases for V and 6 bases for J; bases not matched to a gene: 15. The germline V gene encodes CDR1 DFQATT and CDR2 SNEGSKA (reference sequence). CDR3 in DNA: TGCAGTTGCTATTCCTTACTCGGGACAGGGGATGGCTACACCTTC. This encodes CSCYSLLGTGDGYTF.

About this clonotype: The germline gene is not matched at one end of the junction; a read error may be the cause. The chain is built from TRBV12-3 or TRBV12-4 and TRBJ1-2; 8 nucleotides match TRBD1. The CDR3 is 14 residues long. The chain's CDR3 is CASSLVTGGYGYTF. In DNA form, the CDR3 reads TGCGCCAGCAGTTTAGTTACAGGGGGTTATGGCTACACCTTC.

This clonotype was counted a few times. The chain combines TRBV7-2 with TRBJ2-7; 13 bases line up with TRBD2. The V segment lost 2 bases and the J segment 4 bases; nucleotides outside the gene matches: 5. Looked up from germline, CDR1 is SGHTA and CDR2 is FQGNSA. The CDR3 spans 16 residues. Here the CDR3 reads CASSLQGTSGKYEQYF. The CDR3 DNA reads TGTGCCAGCAGCTTACAGGGGACTAGCGGGAAATACGAGCAGTACTTC.

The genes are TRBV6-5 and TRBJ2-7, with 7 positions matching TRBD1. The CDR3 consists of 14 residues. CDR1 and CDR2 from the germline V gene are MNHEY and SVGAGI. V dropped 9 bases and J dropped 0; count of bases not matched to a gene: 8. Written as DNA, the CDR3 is TGTGCCAGTAATAGGGGGCCGAGCTCCTACGAGCAGTACTTC. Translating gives CASNRGPSSYEQYF.

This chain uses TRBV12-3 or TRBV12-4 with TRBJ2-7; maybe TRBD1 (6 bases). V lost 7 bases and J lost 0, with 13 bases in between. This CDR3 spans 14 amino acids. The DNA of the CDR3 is TGTGCCAGCACCCCTGACAGGAGCTCCTACGAGCAGTACTTC. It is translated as CASTPDRSSYEQYF.

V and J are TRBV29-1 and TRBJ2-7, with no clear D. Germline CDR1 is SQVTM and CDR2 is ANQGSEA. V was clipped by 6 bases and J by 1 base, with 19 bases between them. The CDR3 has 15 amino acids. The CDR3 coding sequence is TGCAGCGTCGGGTTGTGGGCCAGTGGGTCCTACGAGCAGTACTTC. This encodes CSVGLWASGSYEQYF.

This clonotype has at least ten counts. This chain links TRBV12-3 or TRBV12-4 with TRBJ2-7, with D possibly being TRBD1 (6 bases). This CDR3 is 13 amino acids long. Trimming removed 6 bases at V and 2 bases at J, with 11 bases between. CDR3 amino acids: CASSLRDTYEQYF. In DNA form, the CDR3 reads TGTGCCAGCAGCCTCCGGGACACCTACGAGCAGTACTTC.

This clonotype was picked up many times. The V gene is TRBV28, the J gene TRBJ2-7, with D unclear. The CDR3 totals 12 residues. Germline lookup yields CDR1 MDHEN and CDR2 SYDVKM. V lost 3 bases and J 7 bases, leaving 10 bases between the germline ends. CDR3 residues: CASSLPPGEQYF. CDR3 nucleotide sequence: TGTGCCAGCAGTTTGCCCCCGGGTGAGCAGTACTTC. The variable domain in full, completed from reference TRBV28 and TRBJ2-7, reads DVKVTQSSRYLVKRTGEKVFLECVQDMDHENMFWYRQDPGLGLRLIYFSYDVKMKEKGDIPEGYSVSREKKERFSLILESASTNQTSMYLCASSLPPGEQYFGPGTRLTVT.

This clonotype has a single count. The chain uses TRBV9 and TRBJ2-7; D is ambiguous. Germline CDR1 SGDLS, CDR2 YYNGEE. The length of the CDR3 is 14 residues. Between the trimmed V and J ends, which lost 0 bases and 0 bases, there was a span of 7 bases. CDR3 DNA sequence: TGTGCCAGCAGCGTAGAAACCTACTCCTACGAGCAGTACTTC. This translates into CASSVETYSYEQYF.

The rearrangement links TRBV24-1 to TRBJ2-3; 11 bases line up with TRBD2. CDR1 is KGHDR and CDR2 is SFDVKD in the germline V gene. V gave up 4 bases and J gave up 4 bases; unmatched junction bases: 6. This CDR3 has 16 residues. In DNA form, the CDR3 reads TGTGCCACCAGTGACCCTACTAGCGGGGGAGCAGATACGCAGTATTTT. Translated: CATSDPTSGGADTQYF.

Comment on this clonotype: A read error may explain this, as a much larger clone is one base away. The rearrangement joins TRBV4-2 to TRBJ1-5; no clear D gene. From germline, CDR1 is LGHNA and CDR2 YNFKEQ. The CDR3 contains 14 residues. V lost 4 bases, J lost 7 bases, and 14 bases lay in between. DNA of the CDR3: TGTGCCAGCAGCCCACTGGACGGCGAGCAGCCCCAGCATTTT. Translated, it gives CASSPLDGEQPQHF.

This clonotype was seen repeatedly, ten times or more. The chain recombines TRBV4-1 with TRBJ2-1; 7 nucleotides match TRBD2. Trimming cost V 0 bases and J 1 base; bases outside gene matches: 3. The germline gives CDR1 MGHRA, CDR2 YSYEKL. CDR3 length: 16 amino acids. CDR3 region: CASSQDAGRSYNEQFF. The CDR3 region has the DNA TGCGCCAGCAGCCAAGATGCCGGGAGGTCCTACAATGAGCAGTTCTTC.